This is a list of T cell receptor beta chains from one sample in a study of T cell changes during pregnancy in multiple sclerosis. Only in-frame clones appear in the TCRdb table, and some are missing; sequencing was by immunoSEQ multiplex PCR. The profile covers approximately 40,000 clones, with roughly nine tenths appearing a single time and 0.5% to 0.65% taken by the ten largest. Sequencing was performed on CD4+ T cells from peripheral blood mononuclear cells, taken in the first trimester of pregnancy. The receptors originated from a female donor with multiple sclerosis, enrolled in a pregnancy study. CDR3s include the opening cysteine and the closing phenylalanine or tryptophan. Each record gives: clone size, D gene, V gene, J gene, CDR3 DNA, CDR3 protein. A D gene is named only where the DNA matches it firmly. Part of the rows lack a size; the others show once, few, many or a class for expanded clones.

.	TRBD1	TRBV29-1	TRBJ1-3	TGCAGCGTTGAGTCGACAGGGGCTGGAAACACCATATATTTT	CSVESTGAGNTIYF
once	TRBD1	TRBV19	TRBJ2-1	TGTGCCAGTAGTAGAATCACAGGGGTCAATGAGCAGTTCTTC	CASSRITGVNEQFF
.	TRBD1	TRBV7-9	TRBJ1-1	TGTGCCAGCCACTATACAGGGGTGAACACTGAAGCTTTCTTT	CASHYTGVNTEAFF
.	.	TRBV27	TRBJ1-2	TGTGCCAGCAGATTGGAAGCTAACTGGGCCTATGGCTACACCTTC	CASRLEANWAYGYTF
.	TRBD1	TRBV11-2	TRBJ2-7	TGTGCCAGCAGCCCAATAAACCGACCAACAGGGGCCGAATACGAGCAGTACTTC	CASSPINRPTGAEYEQYF
.	.	TRBV4-2	TRBJ1-5	TGTGCCAGCAGCCAACAACACGGGAGGAATCAGCCCCAGCATTTT	CASSQQHGRNQPQHF
.	.	TRBV14	TRBJ1-2	TGTGCCAGCAGCCAAGATAACATTAAGGGCTACACCTTC	CASSQDNIKGYTF
.	TRBD1	TRBV5-1	TRBJ2-7	TGCGCCAGCAGCCCCGGGACAGGGATCGACGAGCAGTACTTC	CASSPGTGIDEQYF
.	TRBD1	TRBV6-6	TRBJ1-2	TGTGCCAGCAACTCAGACAGGGGCAGTACTAACTATGGCTACACCTTC	CASNSDRGSTNYGYTF
.	.	TRBV19	TRBJ2-3	TGTGCCAGTAGCCGGGCAGACAGGACAGATACGCAGTATTTT	CASSRADRTDTQYF
.	TRBD1	TRBV5-1	TRBJ1-1	TGCGCCAGCAGCTTTGGACAGGGAGAAGCTTTCTTT	CASSFGQGEAFF
.	.	TRBV6-5	TRBJ2-1	TGTGCCAGCAGCCCCACAGGTACTGAGCAGTTCTTC	CASSPTGTEQFF
.	.	TRBV19	TRBJ1-2	TGTGCCAGCCAGCGGAATGGCTACACCTTC	CASQRNGYTF
once	.	TRBV5-1	TRBJ2-5	TGCGCCAGCAGCTTGGCTCCCCAGGGAGAGACCCAGTACTTC	CASSLAPQGETQYF
.	TRBD2	TRBV5-4	TRBJ2-7	TGTGCCAGCAGCTTGGCCCTAGCGGGAGCTTACGAGCAGTACTTC	CASSLALAGAYEQYF
few	.	TRBV30	TRBJ1-5	TGTGCCTGGGCCCCTGACGGGAATCAGCCCCAGCATTTT	CAWAPDGNQPQHF
.	.	TRBV30	TRBJ2-2	TGTGCCTGGAGCGCCACCGACAGGTGGGACACCGGGGAGCTGTTTTTT	CAWSATDRWDTGELFF
.	TRBD1	TRBV18	TRBJ1-2	TGTGCCAGCTCAGGACAGGTCAACGAAGATGGCTACACCTTC	CASSGQVNEDGYTF
.	.	TRBV19	TRBJ1-6	TGTGCCAGTAGTATGTTGGGGGGGGCCAGCTCCTATAATTCACCCCTCCACTTT	CASSMLGGASSYNSPLHF
.	TRBD1	TRBV15	TRBJ1-2	TGTGCCACCAGCGCCCAGACAGGGGCGGGGTATGGCTACACCTTC	CATSAQTGAGYGYTF
.	.	TRBV6-5	TRBJ1-4	TGTGCCAGCAGTAACAGGGCCGGGTTTGAAAAACTGTTTTTT	CASSNRAGFEKLFF
.	TRBD1	TRBV27	TRBJ2-5	TGTGCCAGCAGGAATACAGGGGGCTTGGGGAGAGAGACCCAGTACTTC	CASRNTGGLGRETQYF
.	.	TRBV5-6	TRBJ2-7	TGTGCCAGCAGCTTGACAGGGAAATTTTACGAGCAGTACTTC	CASSLTGKFYEQYF
.	TRBD1	TRBV6-4	TRBJ1-2	TGTGCCAGCAGTGAAGGGGGCAACTATGGCTACACCTTC	CASSEGGNYGYTF
.	TRBD1	TRBV7-8	TRBJ2-7	TGTGCCAGCAGCATTAGGGACAGAGCCTACGAGCAGTACTTC	CASSIRDRAYEQYF
.	TRBD1	TRBV9	TRBJ1-2	TGTGCCAGCAGCTCATACAGGGGGGACTACACCTTC	CASSSYRGDYTF
once	TRBD2	TRBV5-4	TRBJ2-3	TGTGCCAGCAGCCAAAGGACTAGCGGGGGTCCAGATACGCAGTATTTT	CASSQRTSGGPDTQYF
.	TRBD1	TRBV18	TRBJ2-7	TGTGCCAGCTCACCGGGGGGGACAGGGAAGGGCGAGCAGTACTTC	CASSPGGTGKGEQYF
.	.	TRBV19	TRBJ2-7	TGTGCCAGTAGTAGTAGAAAGGGAGACTACGAGCAGTACTTC	CASSSRKGDYEQYF
.	TRBD1	TRBV6-4	TRBJ1-4	TGTGCCAGCACTCCACAGGGGGCCCGTGAAAAACTGTTTTTT	CASTPQGAREKLFF
.	.	TRBV4-2	TRBJ1-5	TGTGCCAGCAGCCAGGCACAGGGCTATAGCAATCAGCCCCAGCATTTT	CASSQAQGYSNQPQHF
.	.	TRBV7-9	TRBJ1-3	TGTGCCAGCAGCTTAGGCACCGGGAACGCAGGAAACACCATATATTTT	CASSLGTGNAGNTIYF